The 17 T cell receptor beta chains in this list originate from one sample, sequenced in a study of shared clonotypes between healthy human individuals. The repertoire was sequenced with immunoSEQ multiplex PCR; TCRdb's copy has only in-frame clones and lacks some. The sample holds about 2.4 million clones; under 95% are singletons and the top ten take roughly 0.36%. Material: naive CD4+ T cells from PBMCs. Regarding subset: CD45RA+ positively selected. These receptors were collected from a man younger than 30 in good health. Some clones in this sample may be carry-over from other donors' samples.

The rearrangement links TRBV28 to TRBJ1-1; perhaps TRBD1 as D (6 bases). The CDR3 is made up of 13 amino acids. Germline CDR1 is MDHEN and CDR2 is SYDVKM. V dropped 6 bases and J dropped 5 bases, with 13 bases sitting between them. The CDR3 coding sequence is TGTGCCAGCAGGCCAGGGGTTTGGACTGAAGCTTTCTTT. Protein sequence: CASRPGVWTEAFF.

This clone showed up just once. The V and J genes are TRBV29-1 and TRBJ2-7, with TRBD2 matching 8 bases. The CDR3 sequence is 13 residues long. The V and J ends lost 4 bases and 5 bases, in that order; junction bases with no gene match: 7. The germline V gene has CDR1 SQVTM and CDR2 ANQGSEA. The CDR3 bases are TGCAGCGTTGTTCCAGCGGGAGCGGACGAGCAGTACTTC. Translating gives CSVVPAGADEQYF.

This rearrangement joins TRBV5-1 to TRBJ2-1; tentative D call: TRBD1 (5 bases). CDR1 and CDR2 (germline): SGHRS, YFSETQ. Trimming shortened V by 1 base and J by 9 bases, and 11 bases separated the two germline ends. CDR3 length: 13 residues. The CDR3 spells CASSLRSQGEQFF. CDR3 bases: TGCGCCAGCAGCTTGAGGTCGCAGGGTGAGCAGTTCTTC.

This clone has just a few counts. The chain recombines TRBV2 with TRBJ1-5; D is perhaps TRBD1 (5 bases). Per the germline V gene, CDR1 is SNHLY and CDR2 is FYNNEI. This CDR3 is built from 15 residues. Trimming removed 8 bases at V and 3 bases at J, with 17 bases between. CDR3 bases: TGTGCCAGCGGGGCTGAGATCTCCCCCAATCAGCCCCAGCATTTT. Protein: CASGAEISPNQPQHF.

The gene calls are TRBV14 and TRBJ2-7, with a possible D match to TRBD2 (6 bases). With 1 base removed from V and 7 bases from J, the gap between germline ends came to 20 bases. The CDR3 is 16 residues long. Germline V CDR1 and CDR2: SGHDN, FVKESK. The CDR3 DNA sequence: TGTGCCAGCAGCCAAGCGTGGCGGGACTCCCTGGGAGAGCAGTACTTC. Protein: CASSQAWRDSLGEQYF.

The chain joins TRBV7-3 to TRBJ2-1; 7 positions match TRBD2. This CDR3 spans 17 amino acids. Germline V gene lookup returns CDR1 SGHTA and CDR2 FQGTGA. V gave up 2 bases and J gave up 0 bases; unmatched junction bases: 7. CDR3 in amino acids: CASSLYPGRLSYNEQFF. The CDR3 DNA follows: TGTGCCAGCAGCTTATATCCCGGGAGGCTCTCCTACAATGAGCAGTTCTTC.

This sequence joins TRBV28 and TRBJ1-5; perhaps TRBD1 as D (6 bases). This CDR3 comprises 14 residues. Germline-derived CDR1 and CDR2 are MDHEN and SYDVKM. The ends were cut back, 5 bases at V and 6 bases at J, with 14 bases in the middle. CDR3 DNA: TGTGCCAGCAGTCAAGGACAGTATTTTCAGCCCCAGCATTTT. Its protein product is CASSQGQYFQPQHF.

This clone was detected a few times. The genes are TRBV18 and TRBJ1-5; D remains ambiguous. The germline gives CDR1 KGHSH, CDR2 LQKENI. This CDR3 comprises 14 residues. The V gene lost 5 bases and the J gene lost 3 bases, with 11 bases spanning the gap. The CDR3 spells CASSTDPFNQPQHF. The DNA of the CDR3 is TGTGCCAGCTCAACGGACCCCTTCAATCAGCCCCAGCATTTT.

The chain recombines TRBV1 with TRBJ2-3; the tabulated D call, TRBD2, remains unverified against the DNA. TRBV1 is annotated as a pseudogene. This CDR3 has 17 residues. The CDR3 loop is CTSSRRTSGIDTDTQYF. The CDR3 nucleotides are TGCACCAGCAGCCGACGGACTAGCGGGATTGACACAGATACGCAGTATTTT.

The rearrangement joins TRBV7-9 to TRBJ2-1, with TRBD2 identical over 7 bases. This CDR3 spans 15 amino acids. The V gene end was trimmed by 5 bases and the J gene end by 6 bases; junction bases not matched to a gene: 10. Germline values: CDR1 SEHNR, CDR2 FQNEAQ (reference sequence). The CDR3 spells CASSRETGGGNEQFF. CDR3 sequence (DNA): TGTGCCAGCAGCCGCGAGACGGGGGGAGGCAATGAGCAGTTCTTC.

The V call is TRBV5-1, the J call TRBJ1-4; possibly TRBD1 for D (6 bases). CDR1 is SGHRS and CDR2 is YFSETQ in the germline V gene. This CDR3 is 15 amino acids long. V was clipped by 4 bases and J by 0 bases, with 10 bases between them. CDR3 nucleotide sequence: TGCGCCAGCAGCCCGACAGGTACAACTAATGAAAAACTGTTTTTT. Translating it yields CASSPTGTTNEKLFF.

The chain recombines TRBV7-6 with TRBJ2-5; TRBD1 might be the D (6 bases). Trimming removed 2 bases at V and 5 bases at J, with 15 bases between. Germline-derived CDR1 and CDR2 are SGHVS and FNYEAQ. This CDR3 contains 15 residues. CDR3 bases: TGTGCCAGCAGCTTACCCAGAACAAGGGGGGAGACCCAGTACTTC. Translated: CASSLPRTRGETQYF.

This clone occurred once. J is TRBJ2-1 and V is TRBV5-4; D is perhaps TRBD2 (7 bases). Germline CDR1 SGHNT, CDR2 YYREEE (reference sequence). The germline V and J ends were trimmed by 4 bases and 7 bases, with 21 bases remaining between them. CDR3 length equals 16 residues. The CDR3 region is CASSPPRGREMNEQFF. As DNA, the CDR3 is TGTGCCAGCAGCCCACCCCGGGGGCGGGAGATGAATGAGCAGTTCTTC.

Comments on this clone: Other DNA sequences in the same sample also yield this CDR3. CDR3 loop: CASSQDGSTDTQYF. In DNA, the CDR3 is TGTGCCAGCAGCCAAGATGGGAGCACAGATACGCAGTATTTT. The chain combines TRBV4-2 with TRBJ2-3; no clear D. Trimming stripped 0 bases from V and 0 bases from J, with 4 bases between. CDR1 is LGHNA and CDR2 is YNFKEQ in the germline V gene. The CDR3 spans 14 residues.

The chain uses TRBV23-1 and TRBJ2-3, with D unclear. TRBV23-1 is given ORF status, its function remaining uncertain. Deletions cut 4 bases from V and 5 bases from J, with 4 bases between. There are 11 residues in the CDR3. CDR3 protein: CASSPGDTQYF. The CDR3 nucleotides are TGCGCCAGCAGTCCGGGAGATACGCAGTATTTT.

This chain connects TRBV6-4 to TRBJ2-1; D is unclear. Germline CDR1 is MRHNA and CDR2 is SNTAGT. Trimming pared 2 bases from V and 4 bases from J, leaving 3 bases between. This CDR3 is 12 amino acids long. The CDR3 DNA reads TGTGCCAGCAGTGACGGTTACAATGAGCAGTTCTTC. The encoded protein is CASSDGYNEQFF.

The genes are TRBV27 and TRBJ2-1, with TRBD2 matching 7 bases. This CDR3 is 14 amino acids long. Trimming took 5 bases from V and 5 from J; bases not matched to a gene: 6. CDR1 and CDR2 (germline): MNHEY, SMNVEV (reference sequence). The chain's CDR3 is CASSELARHNEQFF. DNA for the CDR3: TGTGCCAGCAGTGAACTAGCGCGTCACAATGAGCAGTTCTTC.